A single sample gave rise to the 5 T cell receptor beta chains below, sequenced in a study of cytomegalovirus exposure and HLA in healthy donors. PCR employed 60 Vbeta and 13 Jbeta primers. Using immunoSEQ multiplex PCR, the repertoire was profiled, and TCRdb retains in-frame clones only, with some absent. The repertoire includes 99,000 or so clones, around 80% of them detected once, and roughly 1.8% sits in the top ten. The sequenced material came from PBMCs. These receptors were obtained from a woman in her forties in good health and CMV-seronegative.

V is TRBV2 and J is TRBJ2-3; weak D call: TRBD2 (5 bases). There are 15 residues in the CDR3. V was cut by 1 base and J by 1 base, with 9 bases left in between. CDR1 and CDR2 (germline): SNHLY, FYNNEI. The CDR3 loop is CASSEGTRRTDTQYF. CDR3 sequence (DNA): TGTGCCAGCAGTGAAGGGACTCGTCGCACAGATACGCAGTATTTT.

The chain carries TRBV11-3 and TRBJ2-7, with D perhaps matching TRBD2 (5 bases). V was shortened by 5 bases and J by 3 bases, with 17 bases between the two germline ends. Per the germline V gene, CDR1 is SGHNT and CDR2 is YENEEA. The CDR3 runs 15 residues. Here the CDR3 DNA reads TGTGCCAGCAGCCGCGGACCCCCAGCGGACTACGAGCAGTACTTC. Protein sequence: CASSRGPPADYEQYF.

The chain couples TRBV11-2 to TRBJ1-1, with 7 positions matching TRBD1. J gave up 3 bases and V 0 bases, and 7 bases lay outside the gene matches. This CDR3 is built from 16 residues. Germline CDR1 is SGHAT and CDR2 is FQNNGV. In DNA, the CDR3 is TGTGCCAGCAGCTTAGAGTGGGGACAGACCCACACTGAAGCTTTCTTT. As protein: CASSLEWGQTHTEAFF. The full variable domain, its missing parts supplied by reference TRBV11-2 and TRBJ1-1, is EAGVAQSPRYKIIEKRQSVAFWCNPISGHATLYWYQQILGQGPKLLIQFQNNGVVDDSQLPKDRFSAERLKGVDSTLKIQPAKLEDSAVYLCASSLEWGQTHTEAFFGQGTRLTVV.

This rearrangement joins TRBV4-1 to TRBJ2-1; tentatively, D is TRBD2 (5 bases). V was clipped by 1 base and J by 7 bases, with 14 bases between them. Germline V CDR1 and CDR2: MGHRA, YSYEKL. This CDR3 is built from 15 residues. CDR3 sequence (DNA): TGCGCCAGCAGCCAAGTCGGAGGAATAGTGAATGAGCAGTTCTTC. Translating gives CASSQVGGIVNEQFF.

There are a few counts of this clone. The chain is built from TRBV28 and TRBJ1-4; 9 bases are shared with TRBD1. With V trimmed by 6 bases and J by 6 bases, 5 bases remained unmatched. This CDR3 is 14 amino acids long. Germline CDR1 and CDR2: MDHEN and SYDVKM. The CDR3 DNA follows: TGTGCCAGCAGATTTACAGGGGGCGATGAAAAACTGTTTTTT. Protein: CASRFTGGDEKLFF.